This T cell receptor (beta chain) was sequenced during a study of blood T cell repertoires in COVID-19. Study information: In each case, the material was cDNA or gDNA derived from T cells, B-cell-depleted T cells, or PBMCs.

Repertoires were generated with immunoSEQ multiplex PCR, while TCRdb's copy carries only in-frame clones and drops some. The sample shows under 450,000 clones, 81% of them seen only once. J gave up 6 bases and V 0 bases, and 14 bases lay outside the gene matches. Germline loops: CDR1 LGHNA, CDR2 YNFKEQ. CDR3 length equals 17 residues. The rearrangement joins TRBV4-2 to TRBJ2-7; 7 nucleotides match TRBD1. The source is a human donor with acute or convalescent COVID-19. The donor label of this sample is uncertain. The sequenced sample was peripheral blood. CDR3: CASSQDRTGDAQGEQYF. CDR3 bases: TGTGCCAGCAGCCAAGATCGGACAGGCGATGCTCAGGGCGAGCAGTACTTC.